This T cell receptor (beta chain) is drawn from a study of Ad26.COV2.S vaccination and SARS-CoV-2 variants. Findings and caveats of the study: Vaccine recipients posted higher spike-specific TCR breadth than their placebo counterparts.

The repertoire was sequenced with immunoSEQ multiplex PCR; TCRdb's copy has only in-frame clones and lacks some. The table lists around 340,000 clones, 80% to 90% of them singletons. As for treatment: over 15 received Ad26.COV2.S at low or high dose, single or two shots; 5 received placebo; per-sample allocation not given. Day 63 after the first vaccine or placebo injection was the time point for sampling. The sample came from a Boston adult aged 18-55 years. CDR3 length: 16 residues. CDR1 and CDR2 (germline): LGHDT, YNNKEL (reference sequence). The J segment lost 3 bases and the V segment lost 5 bases, leaving 5 bases of the junction unmatched. Comment on this clone: No antigen is known for it.

The gene calls are TRBV3-1 (or the pseudogene TRBV3-2) and TRBJ2-2, with 11 positions matching TRBD2. This sequence originates from a person aged 18-65 years who received the Ad26.COV2.S COVID-19 vaccine or a placebo. The specimen comprised peripheral blood, sampled in a trial of Ad26.COV2.S vaccine versus placebo. CDR3 protein: CASSSLAGGYTGELFF. The CDR3 DNA reads TGTGCCAGCAGCTCCCTAGCGGGGGGTTACACCGGGGAGCTGTTTTTT.